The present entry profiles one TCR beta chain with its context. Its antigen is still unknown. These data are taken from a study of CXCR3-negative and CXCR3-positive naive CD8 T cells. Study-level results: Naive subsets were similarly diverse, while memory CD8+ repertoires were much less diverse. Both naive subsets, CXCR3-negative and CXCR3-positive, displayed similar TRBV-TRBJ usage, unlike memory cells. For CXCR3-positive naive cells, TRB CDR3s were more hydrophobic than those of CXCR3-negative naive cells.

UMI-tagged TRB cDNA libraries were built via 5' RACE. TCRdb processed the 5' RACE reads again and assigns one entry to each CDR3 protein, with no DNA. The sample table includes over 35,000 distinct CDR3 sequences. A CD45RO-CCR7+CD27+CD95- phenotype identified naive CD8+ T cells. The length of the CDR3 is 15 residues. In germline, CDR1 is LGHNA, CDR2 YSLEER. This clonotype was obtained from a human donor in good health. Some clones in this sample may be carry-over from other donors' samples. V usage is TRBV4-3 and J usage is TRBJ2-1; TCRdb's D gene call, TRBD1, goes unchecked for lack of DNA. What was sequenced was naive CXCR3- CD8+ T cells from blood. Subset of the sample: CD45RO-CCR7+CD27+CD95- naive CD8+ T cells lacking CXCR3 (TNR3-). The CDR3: CASSQWAGETDEQFF.